One T cell receptor beta chain is described in this entry. The CDR3 is 16 residues long. Between the trimmed V and J ends, which lost 1 base and 4 bases, there was a span of 13 bases. Germline V lookup: CDR1 LGHNA, CDR2 YSLEER. This sample was taken from a study of T cell changes during pregnancy in multiple sclerosis. Data came from immunoSEQ multiplex PCR; TCRdb stores just in-frame clones and leaves some out. The table includes 39,000 or so clones, less than 95% detected once. The J gene is TRBJ2-2, the V gene TRBV4-3; perhaps TRBD2 as D (5 bases). Sequenced here: CD8+ T cells from peripheral blood mononuclear cells, sampled in the first trimester of pregnancy. The source of this sequence is a female donor with multiple sclerosis, enrolled in a pregnancy study. CDR3 loop: CASSQVEGRTTGELFF. The CDR3 DNA reads as TGCGCCAGCAGCCAAGTAGAGGGTAGAACCACCGGGGAGCTGTTTTTT.